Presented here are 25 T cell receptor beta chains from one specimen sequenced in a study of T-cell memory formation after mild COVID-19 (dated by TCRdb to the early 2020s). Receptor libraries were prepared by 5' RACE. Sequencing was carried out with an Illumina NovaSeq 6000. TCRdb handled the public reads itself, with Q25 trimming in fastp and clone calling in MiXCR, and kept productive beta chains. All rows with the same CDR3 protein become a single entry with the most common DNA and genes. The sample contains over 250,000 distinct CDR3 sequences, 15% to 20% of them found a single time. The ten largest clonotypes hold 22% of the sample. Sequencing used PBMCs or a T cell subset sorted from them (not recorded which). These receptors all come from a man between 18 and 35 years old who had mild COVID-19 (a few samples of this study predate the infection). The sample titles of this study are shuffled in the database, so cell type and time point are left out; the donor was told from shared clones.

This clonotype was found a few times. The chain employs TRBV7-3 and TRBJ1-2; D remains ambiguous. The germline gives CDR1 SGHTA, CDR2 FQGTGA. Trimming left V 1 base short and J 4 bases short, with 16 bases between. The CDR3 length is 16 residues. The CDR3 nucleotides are TGTGCCAGCAGCTTAAGGCCGGCCCGGTCGGTCTATGGCTACACCTTC. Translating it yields CASSLRPARSVYGYTF.

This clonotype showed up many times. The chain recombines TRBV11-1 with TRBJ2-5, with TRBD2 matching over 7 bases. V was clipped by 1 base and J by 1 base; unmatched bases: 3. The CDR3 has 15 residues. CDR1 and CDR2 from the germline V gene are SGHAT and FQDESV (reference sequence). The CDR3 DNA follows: TGTGCCAGCAGCTTAGGCTCGGGGGGCCAAGAGACCCAGTACTTC. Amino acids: CASSLGSGGQETQYF.

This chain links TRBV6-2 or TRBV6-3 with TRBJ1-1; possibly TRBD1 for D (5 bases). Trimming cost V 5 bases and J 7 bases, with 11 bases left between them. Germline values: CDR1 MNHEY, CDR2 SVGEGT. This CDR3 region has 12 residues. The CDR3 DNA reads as TGTGCCAGCAGTCGACCGGGACTTGAAGCTTTCTTT. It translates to CASSRPGLEAFF.

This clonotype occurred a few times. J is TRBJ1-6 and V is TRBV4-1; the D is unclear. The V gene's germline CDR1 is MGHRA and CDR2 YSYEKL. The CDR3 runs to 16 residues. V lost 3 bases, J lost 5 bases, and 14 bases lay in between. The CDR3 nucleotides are TGCGCCAGCAGCCACCCCACCGGGAGGGATAATTCACCCCTCCACTTT. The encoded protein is CASSHPTGRDNSPLHF.

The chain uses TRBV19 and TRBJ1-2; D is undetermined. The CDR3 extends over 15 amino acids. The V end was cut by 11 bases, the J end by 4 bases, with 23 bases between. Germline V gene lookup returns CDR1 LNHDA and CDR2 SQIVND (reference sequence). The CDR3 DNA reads TGTGCCTCAAGTAGGTGGACGGAGGGTTTCTATGGCTACACCTTC. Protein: CASSRWTEGFYGYTF.

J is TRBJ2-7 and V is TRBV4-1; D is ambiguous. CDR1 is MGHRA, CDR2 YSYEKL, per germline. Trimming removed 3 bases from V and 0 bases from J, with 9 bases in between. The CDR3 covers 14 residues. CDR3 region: CASSQIQDSYEQYF. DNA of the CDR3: TGCGCCAGCAGCCAGATCCAGGACTCCTACGAGCAGTACTTC.

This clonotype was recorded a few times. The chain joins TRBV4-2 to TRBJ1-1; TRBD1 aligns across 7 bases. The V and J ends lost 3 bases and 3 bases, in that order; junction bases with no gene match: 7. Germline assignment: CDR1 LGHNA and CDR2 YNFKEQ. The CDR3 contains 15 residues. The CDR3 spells CASSHESRGDTEAFF. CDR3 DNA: TGTGCCAGCAGCCATGAGAGCAGGGGGGACACTGAAGCTTTCTTT.

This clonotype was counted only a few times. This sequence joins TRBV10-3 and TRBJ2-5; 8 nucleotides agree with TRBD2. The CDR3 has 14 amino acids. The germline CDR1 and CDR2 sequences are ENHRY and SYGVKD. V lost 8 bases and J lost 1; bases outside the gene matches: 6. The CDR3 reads CAIPAGGIQETQYF. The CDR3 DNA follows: TGTGCCATCCCTGCGGGGGGTATCCAAGAGACCCAGTACTTC.

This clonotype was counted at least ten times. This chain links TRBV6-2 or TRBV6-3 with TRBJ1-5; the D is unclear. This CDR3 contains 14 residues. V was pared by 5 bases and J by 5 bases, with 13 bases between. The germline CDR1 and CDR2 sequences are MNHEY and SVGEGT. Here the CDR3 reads CASSEASGYQPQHF. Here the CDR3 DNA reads TGTGCCAGCAGTGAGGCCTCCGGGTATCAGCCCCAGCATTTT.

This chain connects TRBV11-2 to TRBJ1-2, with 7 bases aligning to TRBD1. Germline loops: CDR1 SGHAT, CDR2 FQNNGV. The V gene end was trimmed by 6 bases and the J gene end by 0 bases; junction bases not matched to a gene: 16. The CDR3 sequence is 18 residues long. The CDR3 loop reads CASRTLSTGPNTNYGYTF. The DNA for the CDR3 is TGTGCCAGCAGGACTCTTTCGACAGGGCCCAATACTAACTATGGCTACACCTTC.

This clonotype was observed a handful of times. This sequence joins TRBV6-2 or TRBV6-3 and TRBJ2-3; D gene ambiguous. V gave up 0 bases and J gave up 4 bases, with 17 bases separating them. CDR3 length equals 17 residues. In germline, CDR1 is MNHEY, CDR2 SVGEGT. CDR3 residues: CASSYSVTEPHPDTQYF. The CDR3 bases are TGTGCCAGCAGTTACTCCGTGACCGAACCTCATCCAGATACGCAGTATTTT.

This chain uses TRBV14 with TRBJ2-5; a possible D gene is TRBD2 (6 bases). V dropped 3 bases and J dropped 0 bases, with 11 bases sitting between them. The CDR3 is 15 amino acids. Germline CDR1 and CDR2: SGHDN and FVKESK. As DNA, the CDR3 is TGTGCCAGCAGCCAGGAAAGCGGGCACCAAGAGACCCAGTACTTC. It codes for CASSQESGHQETQYF.

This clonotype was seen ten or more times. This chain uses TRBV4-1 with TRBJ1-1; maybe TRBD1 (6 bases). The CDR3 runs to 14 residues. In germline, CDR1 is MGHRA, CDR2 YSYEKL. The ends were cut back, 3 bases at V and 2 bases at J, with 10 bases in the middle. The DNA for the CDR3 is TGCGCCAGCAGCCAGGGGGGGGCCAACACTGAAGCTTTCTTT. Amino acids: CASSQGGANTEAFF.

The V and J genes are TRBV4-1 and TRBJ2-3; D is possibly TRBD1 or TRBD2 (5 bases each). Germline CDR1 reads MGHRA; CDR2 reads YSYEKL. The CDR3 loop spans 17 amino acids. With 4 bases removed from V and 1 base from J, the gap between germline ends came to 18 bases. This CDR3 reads CASSRDRDGAGTDTQYF. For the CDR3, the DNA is TGCGCCAGCAGCCGAGACCGGGACGGAGCGGGCACAGATACGCAGTATTTT.

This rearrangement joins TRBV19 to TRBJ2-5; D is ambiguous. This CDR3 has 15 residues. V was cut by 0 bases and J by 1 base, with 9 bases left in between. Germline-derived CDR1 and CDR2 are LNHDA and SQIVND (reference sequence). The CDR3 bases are TGTGCCAGTAGTATAGATCTGGCGGCCCAAGAGACCCAGTACTTC. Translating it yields CASSIDLAAQETQYF.

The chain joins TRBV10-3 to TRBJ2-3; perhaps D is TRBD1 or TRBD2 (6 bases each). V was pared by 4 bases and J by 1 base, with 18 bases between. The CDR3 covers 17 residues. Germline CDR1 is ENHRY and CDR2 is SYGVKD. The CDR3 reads CAISGTGTGVGTDTQYF. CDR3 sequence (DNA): TGTGCCATCAGTGGCACAGGGACGGGAGTGGGCACAGATACGCAGTATTTT.

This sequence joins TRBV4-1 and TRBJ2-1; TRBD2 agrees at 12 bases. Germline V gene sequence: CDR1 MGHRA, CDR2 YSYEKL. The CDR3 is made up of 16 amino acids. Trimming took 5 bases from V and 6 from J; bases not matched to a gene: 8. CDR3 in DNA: TGCGCCAGCAGCGACCTAGCGGGGGGGCCCCTCAATGAGCAGTTCTTC. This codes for CASSDLAGGPLNEQFF.

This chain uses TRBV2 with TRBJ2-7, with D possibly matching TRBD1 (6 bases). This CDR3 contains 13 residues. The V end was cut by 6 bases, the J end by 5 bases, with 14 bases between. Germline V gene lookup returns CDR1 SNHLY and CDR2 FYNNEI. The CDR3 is CASSLWGPHEQYV. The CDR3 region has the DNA TGTGCCAGCAGCCTGTGGGGGCCCCACGAGCAGTACGTC.

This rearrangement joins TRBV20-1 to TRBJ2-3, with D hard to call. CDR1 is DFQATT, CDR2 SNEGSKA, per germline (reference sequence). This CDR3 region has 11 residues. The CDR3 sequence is CGRRSTDTQYF. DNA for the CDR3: TGCGGTAGGCGTTCCACAGATACGCAGTATTTT.

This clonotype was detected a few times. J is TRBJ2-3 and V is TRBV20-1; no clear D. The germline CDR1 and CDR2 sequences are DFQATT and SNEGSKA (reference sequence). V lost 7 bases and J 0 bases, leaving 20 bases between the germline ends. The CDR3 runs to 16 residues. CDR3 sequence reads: CSVPYLAMASTDTQYF. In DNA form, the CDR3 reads TGCAGTGTCCCATACTTGGCTATGGCTAGCACAGATACGCAGTATTTT.

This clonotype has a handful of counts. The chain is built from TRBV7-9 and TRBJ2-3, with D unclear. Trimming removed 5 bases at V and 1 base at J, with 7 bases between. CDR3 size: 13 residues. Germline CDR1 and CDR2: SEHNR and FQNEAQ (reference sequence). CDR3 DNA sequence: TGTGCCAGCAGCCCTATCGGCACAGATACGCAGTATTTT. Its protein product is CASSPIGTDTQYF.

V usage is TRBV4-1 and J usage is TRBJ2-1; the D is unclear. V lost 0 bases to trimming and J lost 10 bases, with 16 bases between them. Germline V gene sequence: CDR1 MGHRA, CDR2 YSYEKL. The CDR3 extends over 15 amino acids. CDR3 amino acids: CASSQEDPARQEQFF. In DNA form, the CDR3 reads TGCGCCAGCAGCCAAGAGGACCCTGCCCGGCAAGAGCAGTTCTTC.

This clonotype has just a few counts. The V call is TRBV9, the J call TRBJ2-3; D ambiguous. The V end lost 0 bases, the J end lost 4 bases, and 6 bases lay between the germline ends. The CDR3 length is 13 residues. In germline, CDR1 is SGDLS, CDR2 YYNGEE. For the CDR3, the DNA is TGTGCCAGCAGCGTAGAACCGTCAGATACGCAGTATTTT. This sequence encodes CASSVEPSDTQYF.

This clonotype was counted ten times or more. The CDR3 DNA follows: TGTGCCAGCAGTGCCCCTGGGGTGTACGAGCAGTACGTC. It encodes CASSAPGVYEQYV. V and J are TRBV28 and TRBJ2-7; D gene uncertain. V lost 5 bases and J 4 bases, leaving 12 bases between the germline ends. The CDR3 totals 13 residues. The germline V gene has CDR1 MDHEN and CDR2 SYDVKM.

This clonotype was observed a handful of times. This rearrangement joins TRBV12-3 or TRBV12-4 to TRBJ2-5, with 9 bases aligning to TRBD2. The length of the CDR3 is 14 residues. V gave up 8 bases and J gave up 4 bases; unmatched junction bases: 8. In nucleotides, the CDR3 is TGTGCCAGCGCTCGGCGGGGGGGCTCAGAGACCCAGTACTTC. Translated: CASARRGGSETQYF.